The source of this T cell receptor (beta chain) is a study of blood T cell repertoires in COVID-19. Across the study: COVID-19 samples, acute and convalescent, were from the United States, Italy and Spain. The analysed material was cDNA or gDNA that came from T cells, B-cell-depleted T cells, or PBMCs.

Authors' analysis steps: Amplified reference gene primers provided the basis for estimating nucleated cell counts. TCRdb keeps only in-frame clones here, not all; method: immunoSEQ multiplex PCR. The V and J calls and clone size were taken over from that table, and D and trimming were inferred from the DNA. The profile shows 150,000 to 200,000 clones, roughly 80% of them singletons. The V gene's germline CDR1 is SGHRS and CDR2 YFSETQ. V lost 2 bases and J lost 4, with 16 bases in between. The CDR3 runs to 15 residues. The chain carries TRBV5-1 and TRBJ2-7, with TRBD2 as a possible D gene (7 bases). Sequences were obtained from peripheral blood. The receptor was derived from a woman younger than 45 with acute or convalescent COVID-19. In nucleotides, the CDR3 is TGCGCCAGCAGCTTAAGGGGGGGCCCTACTTACGAGCAGTACTTC. As protein: CASSLRGGPTYEQYF.